Here is one T cell receptor beta chain with its context. As yet, its antigen is unknown. The PCR had 60 Vbeta and 13 Jbeta primers. Sequenced by immunoSEQ multiplex PCR; TCRdb stores in-frame clones only, minus some. This table has some 93,000 clones, 78% appearing once. This record comes from a study of cytomegalovirus exposure and HLA in healthy donors. Whole-study context: The study's early data release held roughly 90 million unique TCRs from HLA-typed donors.

Points from the study as a whole: Confirmation in vitro established that a few CMV-associated chains were specific for CMV antigens.

Germline CDR1 and CDR2: SGHTA and FQGNSA. This CDR3 is built from 12 residues. V was clipped by 5 bases and J by 4 bases, with 9 bases between them. This clonotype originated in a woman between 40 and 50 years old in good health and CMV-seronegative. Input material: PBMCs. The chain is built from TRBV7-2 and TRBJ2-7, with D perhaps matching TRBD1 (5 bases). DNA of the CDR3: TGTGCCAGCAGCGTGGGGCCTTACGAGCAGTACTTC. It is translated as CASSVGPYEQYF.